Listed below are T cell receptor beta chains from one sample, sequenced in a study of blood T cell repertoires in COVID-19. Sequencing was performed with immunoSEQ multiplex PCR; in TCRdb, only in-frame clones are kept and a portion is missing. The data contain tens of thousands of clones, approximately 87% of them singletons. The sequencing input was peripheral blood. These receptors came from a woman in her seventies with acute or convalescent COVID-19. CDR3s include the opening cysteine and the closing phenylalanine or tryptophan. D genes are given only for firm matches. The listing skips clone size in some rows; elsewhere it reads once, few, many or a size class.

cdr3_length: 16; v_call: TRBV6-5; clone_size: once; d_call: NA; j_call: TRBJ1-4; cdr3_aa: CASSYVPGLGNEKLFF; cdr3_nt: TGTGCCAGCAGTTACGTTCCAGGGTTGGGAAATGAAAAACTGTTTTTT
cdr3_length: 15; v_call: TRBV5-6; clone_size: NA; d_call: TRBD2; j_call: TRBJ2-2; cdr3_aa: CASSGLAGVHGELFF; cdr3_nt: TGTGCCAGCAGCGGTCTAGCGGGAGTGCACGGGGAGCTGTTTTTT
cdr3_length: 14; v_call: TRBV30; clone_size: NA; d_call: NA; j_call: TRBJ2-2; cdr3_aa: CASDRTSNTGELFF; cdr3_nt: TGTGCCTCCGACAGGACATCGAACACCGGGGAGCTGTTTTTT
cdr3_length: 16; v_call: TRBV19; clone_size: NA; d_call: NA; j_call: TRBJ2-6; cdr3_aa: CASSMLQGSGANVLTF; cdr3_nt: TGTGCCAGTAGTATGCTACAGGGTTCTGGGGCCAACGTCCTGACTTTC
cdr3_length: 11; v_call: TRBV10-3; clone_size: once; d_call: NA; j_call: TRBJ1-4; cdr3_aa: CAISVGEKLFF; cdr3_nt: TGTGCCATCAGTGTGGGCGAAAAACTGTTTTTT
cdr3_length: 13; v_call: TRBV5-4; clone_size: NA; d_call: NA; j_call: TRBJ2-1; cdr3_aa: CASSHRDYNEQFF; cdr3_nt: TGTGCCAGCAGCCACCGGGACTACAATGAGCAGTTCTTC
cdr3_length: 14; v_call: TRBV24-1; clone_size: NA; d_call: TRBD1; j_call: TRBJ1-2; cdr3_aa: CATSDEQGFYGYTF; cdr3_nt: TGTGCCACCAGTGACGAACAGGGGTTCTATGGCTACACCTTC
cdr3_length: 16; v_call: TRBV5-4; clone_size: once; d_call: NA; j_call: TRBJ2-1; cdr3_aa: CASSFPGEVGGNEQFF; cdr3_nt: TGTGCCAGCAGCTTCCCGGGTGAGGTCGGAGGCAATGAGCAGTTCTTC
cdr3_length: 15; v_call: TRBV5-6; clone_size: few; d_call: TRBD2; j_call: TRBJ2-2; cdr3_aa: CASSLVGGGPGELFF; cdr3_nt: TGTGCCAGCAGCTTGGTCGGGGGGGGCCCCGGGGAGCTGTTTTTT
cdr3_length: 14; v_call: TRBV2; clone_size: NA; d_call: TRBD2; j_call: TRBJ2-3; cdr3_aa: CASRGLAGTDTQYF; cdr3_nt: TGTGCCAGCAGGGGACTAGCGGGCACAGATACGCAGTATTTT
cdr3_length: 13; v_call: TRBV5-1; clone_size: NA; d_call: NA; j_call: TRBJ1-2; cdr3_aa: CASSPQVQYGYTF; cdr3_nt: TGCGCCAGCAGCCCTCAGGTTCAATATGGCTACACCTTC
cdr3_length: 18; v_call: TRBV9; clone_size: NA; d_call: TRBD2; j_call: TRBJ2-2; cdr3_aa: CASSVTGGAEPNTGELFF; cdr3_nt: TGTGCCAGCAGCGTGACGGGGGGAGCTGAACCGAACACCGGGGAGCTGTTTTTT
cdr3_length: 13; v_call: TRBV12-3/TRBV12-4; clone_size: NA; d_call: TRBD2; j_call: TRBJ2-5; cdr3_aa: CASSFGGGETQYF; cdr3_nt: TGTGCCAGCAGTTTTGGCGGGGGGGAGACCCAGTACTTC
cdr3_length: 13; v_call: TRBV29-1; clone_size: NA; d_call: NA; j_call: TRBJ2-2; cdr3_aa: CSATPGNTGELFF; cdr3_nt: TGCAGCGCTACACCAGGGAACACCGGGGAGCTGTTTTTT
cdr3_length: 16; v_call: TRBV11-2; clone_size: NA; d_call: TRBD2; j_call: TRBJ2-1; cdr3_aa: CASSSLAGGPHNEQFF; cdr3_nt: TGTGCCAGCAGCTCATTAGCGGGGGGGCCCCACAATGAGCAGTTCTTC
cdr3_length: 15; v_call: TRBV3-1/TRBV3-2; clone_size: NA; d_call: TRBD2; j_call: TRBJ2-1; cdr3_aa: CASSLTGTSIHEQFF; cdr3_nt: TGTGCCAGCAGCCTTACCGGGACTAGTATCCATGAGCAGTTCTTC
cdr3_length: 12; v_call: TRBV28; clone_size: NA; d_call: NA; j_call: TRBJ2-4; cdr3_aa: CASSLEANIQYF; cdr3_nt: TGTGCCAGCAGTTTAGAAGCGAACATTCAGTACTTC
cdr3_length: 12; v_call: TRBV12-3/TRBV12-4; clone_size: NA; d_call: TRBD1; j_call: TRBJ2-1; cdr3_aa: CATGQGKNEQFF; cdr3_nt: TGTGCCACGGGACAGGGGAAAAATGAGCAGTTCTTC
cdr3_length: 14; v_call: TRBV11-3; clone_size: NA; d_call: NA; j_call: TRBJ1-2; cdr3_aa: CASSSGRSLSGYTF; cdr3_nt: TGTGCCAGCAGCTCTGGCAGATCGCTCTCTGGCTACACCTTC
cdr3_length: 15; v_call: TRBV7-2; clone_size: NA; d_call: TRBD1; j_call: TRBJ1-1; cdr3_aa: CASSLGTGANTEAFF; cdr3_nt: TGTGCCAGCAGCTTGGGGACAGGGGCGAACACTGAAGCTTTCTTT
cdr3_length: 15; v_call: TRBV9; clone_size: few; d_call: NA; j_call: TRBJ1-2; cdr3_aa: CASSRRPGQGVGYTF; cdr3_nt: TGTGCCAGCAGCCGCCGACCGGGACAAGGGGTAGGCTACACCTTC
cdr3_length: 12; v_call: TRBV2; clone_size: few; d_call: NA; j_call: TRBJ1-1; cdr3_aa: CASGRQTTEAFF; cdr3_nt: TGTGCCAGCGGCAGGCAAACTACTGAAGCTTTCTTT
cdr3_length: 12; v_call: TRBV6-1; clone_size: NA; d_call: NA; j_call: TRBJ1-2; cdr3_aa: CASSEPDYGYTF; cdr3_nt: TGTGCCAGCAGTGAACCGGACTATGGCTACACCTTC
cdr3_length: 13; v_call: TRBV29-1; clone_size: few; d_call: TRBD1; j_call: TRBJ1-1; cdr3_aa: CSGKTGMDTEAFF; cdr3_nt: TGCAGCGGTAAGACAGGGATGGACACTGAAGCTTTCTTT
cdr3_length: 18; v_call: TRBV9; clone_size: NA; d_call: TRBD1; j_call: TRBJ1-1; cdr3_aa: CASSTGARNDSMNTEAFF; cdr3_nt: TGTGCCAGCAGCACAGGGGCTCGTAACGATTCCATGAACACTGAAGCTTTCTTT
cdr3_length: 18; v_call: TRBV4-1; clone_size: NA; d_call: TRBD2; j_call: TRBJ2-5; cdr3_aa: CASSQERFLAGVGETQYF; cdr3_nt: TGCGCCAGCAGCCAAGAAAGGTTTCTAGCGGGAGTGGGAGAGACCCAGTACTTC
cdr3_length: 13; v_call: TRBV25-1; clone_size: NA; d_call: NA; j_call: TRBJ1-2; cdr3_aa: CASSEGGDYGYTF; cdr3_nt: TGTGCCAGCAGTGAAGGGGGGGACTATGGCTACACCTTC
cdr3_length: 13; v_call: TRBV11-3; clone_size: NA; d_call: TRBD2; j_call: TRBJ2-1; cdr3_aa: CASSWGTSAEQFF; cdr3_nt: TGTGCCAGCAGCTGGGGGACTAGCGCTGAGCAGTTCTTC
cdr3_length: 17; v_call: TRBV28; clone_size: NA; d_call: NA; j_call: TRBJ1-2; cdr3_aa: CASSLLGGGIANYGYTF; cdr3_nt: TGTGCCAGCAGTTTACTCGGAGGCGGAATAGCTAACTATGGCTACACCTTC
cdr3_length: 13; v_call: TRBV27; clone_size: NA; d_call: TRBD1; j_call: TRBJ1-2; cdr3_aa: CASSFDRDYGYTF; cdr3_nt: TGTGCCAGCAGTTTTGACAGGGACTATGGCTACACCTTC
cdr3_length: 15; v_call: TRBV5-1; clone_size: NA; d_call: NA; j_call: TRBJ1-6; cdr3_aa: CASSSDGLDNSPLHF; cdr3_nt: TGCGCCAGCAGCTCCGACGGACTTGATAATTCACCCCTCCACTTT
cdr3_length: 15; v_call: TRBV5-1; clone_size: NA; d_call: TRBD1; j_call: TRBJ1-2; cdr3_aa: CASSLVGQGFGGYTF; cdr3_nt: TGCGCCAGCAGCTTGGTTGGACAGGGTTTTGGTGGCTACACCTTC
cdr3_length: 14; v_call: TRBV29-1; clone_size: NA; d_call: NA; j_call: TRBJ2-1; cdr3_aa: CSVVKGNLYNEQFF; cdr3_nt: TGCAGCGTTGTTAAGGGGAATCTCTACAATGAGCAGTTCTTC
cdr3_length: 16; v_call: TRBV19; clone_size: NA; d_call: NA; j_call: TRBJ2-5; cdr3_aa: CASSIGGHRSGETQYF; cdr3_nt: TGTGCCAGTAGTATAGGGGGCCATCGCTCAGGGGAGACCCAGTACTTC
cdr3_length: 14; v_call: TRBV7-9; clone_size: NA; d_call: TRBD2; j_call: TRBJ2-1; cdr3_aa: CASSRGGAAHEQFF; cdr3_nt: TGTGCCAGCAGCCGCGGGGGGGCAGCACACGAGCAGTTCTTC